These 21 T cell receptor beta chains share one sample of origin, sequenced in a study of shared clonotypes between healthy human individuals (TCRdb year 2020). Libraries were constructed by the immunoSEQ multiplex PCR assay. This is the immuneACCESS table as TCRdb keeps it, with only in-frame sequences that have V and J called. A part of the clones is gone; compared with another copy, unresolved V genes explain less than half, and the rest is unexplained. The sample records 2 million to 2.5 million clones, more than 80% of which are singletons. The top ten clonotypes cover about 0.41% of the sample. Sequenced input: naive CD4+ T cells from PBMCs. The cell subset or site tag for this specimen amounts to: CD45RA+ positively selected. Receptors were obtained from a man between 18 and 29 years old in good health. Some clones in this sample may be carry-over from other donors' samples.

The chain employs TRBV10-1 and TRBJ2-7, with D perhaps being TRBD1 or TRBD2 (5 bases each). Looked up from germline, CDR1 is WNHNN and CDR2 is SYGVQD (reference sequence). V lost 1 base and J 9 bases, leaving 13 bases between the germline ends. The CDR3 has 13 residues. The CDR3 DNA reads as TGCGCCAGCAGTGAGTGGATCCAGGGAGTGCAGTACTTC. It specifies CASSEWIQGVQYF.

The chain combines TRBV19 with TRBJ2-7; D ambiguous. Germline V gene lookup returns CDR1 LNHDA and CDR2 SQIVND (reference sequence). Trimming shortened V by 6 bases and J by 3 bases, and 18 bases separated the two germline ends. This CDR3 is built from 15 residues. The CDR3 spells CASSQNAGPYYEQYF. The CDR3 nucleotides read TGTGCCAGTAGCCAGAACGCTGGACCCTACTACGAGCAGTACTTC.

J is TRBJ2-7 and V is TRBV7-9; 8 bases are shared with TRBD1. Losses at the gene ends were 5 bases for V and 4 bases for J; bases not matched to a gene: 7. Germline V gene data show CDR1 as SEHNR and CDR2 as FQNEAQ (reference sequence). This CDR3 is built from 14 residues. CDR3 nucleotide sequence: TGTGCCAGCAGCATACAGGGGGTGTTGTACGAGCAGTACTTC. The encoded protein is CASSIQGVLYEQYF.

The chain has TRBV28 and TRBJ2-7; TRBD1 is a possible D gene (5 bases). The germline gives CDR1 MDHEN, CDR2 SYDVKM. Deletions cut 3 bases from V and 5 bases from J, with 14 bases between. The CDR3 totals 14 residues. CDR3 nucleotide sequence: TGTGCCAGCAGTTTGAGTCACAGGCGCGACGAGCAGTACTTC. Amino acids: CASSLSHRRDEQYF.

Remarks on this clone: This CDR3 is also generated by other DNA sequences in the sample. The gene calls are TRBV7-3 and TRBJ2-2; D gene uncertain. Trimming took 4 bases from V and 3 from J, leaving 3 bases between them. CDR3 length: 12 residues. Germline values: CDR1 SGHTA, CDR2 FQGTGA. The CDR3 here is CASSSDTGELFF. Written as DNA, the CDR3 is TGTGCCAGCAGCTCCGACACCGGGGAGCTGTTTTTT.

The rearrangement joins TRBV6-5 to TRBJ1-2, with D possibly TRBD1 on 6 matching bases. Germline assignment: CDR1 MNHEY and CDR2 SVGAGI. Deletions cut 0 bases from V and 2 bases from J, with 10 bases between. The CDR3 is 15 residues long. The CDR3: CASSYSIQGNYGYTF. In DNA, the CDR3 is TGTGCCAGCAGTTACTCGATTCAGGGGAACTATGGCTACACCTTC.

This sequence joins TRBV6-4 and TRBJ1-2; 7 bases are a match to TRBD1. The CDR3 runs 13 residues. Looked up from germline, CDR1 is MRHNA and CDR2 is SNTAGT. The V segment lost 6 bases and the J segment 5 bases; nucleotides outside the gene matches: 6. CDR3 loop: CASRGQGEYGYTF. For the CDR3, the DNA is TGTGCCAGCAGGGGGCAGGGGGAGTATGGCTACACCTTC.

V is TRBV5-1 and J is TRBJ1-2; D is perhaps TRBD1 (6 bases). This CDR3 contains 13 residues. The germline V and J ends were trimmed by 3 bases and 8 bases, with 14 bases remaining between them. Per germline, CDR1 SGHRS and CDR2 YFSETQ. The CDR3 here is CASSSAGAGGYTF. The DNA for the CDR3 is TGCGCCAGCAGCTCAGCAGGGGCTGGAGGCTACACCTTC.

This clone has just a few counts. The V gene is TRBV2, the J gene TRBJ1-2, with 8 nucleotides matching TRBD1. Germline V gives CDR1 SNHLY, CDR2 FYNNEI. V lost 6 bases and J lost 5; bases outside the gene matches: 5. There are 13 residues in the CDR3. CDR3 DNA: TGTGCCAGCAGCCCGGGACAGGCTTATGGCTACACCTTC. This encodes CASSPGQAYGYTF.

V usage is TRBV7-9 and J usage is TRBJ1-1; D may be TRBD1 (5 bases). V dropped 11 bases and J dropped 0 bases, with 13 bases sitting between them. This CDR3 region has 13 residues. CDR1 is SEHNR and CDR2 is FQNEAQ in the germline V gene (reference sequence). CDR3 sequence reads: CAGGDGMNTEAFF. The CDR3, as DNA: TGTGCCGGGGGAGACGGCATGAACACTGAAGCTTTCTTT.

The chain couples TRBV28 to TRBJ1-1; TRBD1 aligns across 7 bases. CDR1 is MDHEN and CDR2 is SYDVKM in the germline V gene. CDR3 length: 14 amino acids. V shed 5 bases and J 6 bases; nucleotides not matched to a gene: 9. The CDR3 region has the DNA TGTGCCAGCAGTCCACCAGGGGGGCATGCTGAAGCTTTCTTT. It translates to CASSPPGGHAEAFF.

Details on this clone: In the same sample, other DNA sequences code for this CDR3. The chain uses TRBV6-5 and TRBJ2-5, with D perhaps TRBD2 (6 bases). The CDR3 is made up of 13 amino acids. The germline V and J ends were trimmed by 5 bases and 4 bases, with 11 bases remaining between them. Germline assignment: CDR1 MNHEY and CDR2 SVGAGI. The CDR3: CASSRTGVETQYF. In DNA, the CDR3 is TGTGCCAGCAGTAGGACGGGAGTAGAGACCCAGTACTTC.

V and J are TRBV5-6 and TRBJ1-1; a weak D match, TRBD1 (6 bases). Germline assignment: CDR1 SGHDT and CDR2 YYEEEE. Deletions cut 1 base from V and 3 bases from J, with 16 bases between. The CDR3 has 16 amino acids. CDR3 bases: TGTGCCAGCAGCTTGACAGGGTTCCGGGTGCACACTGAAGCTTTCTTT. Translating it yields CASSLTGFRVHTEAFF. The full variable domain, rest sourced from reference TRBV5-6 and TRBJ1-1, is DAGVTQSPTHLIKTRGQQVTLRCSPKSGHDTVSWYQQALGQGPQFIFQYYEEEERQRGNFPDRFSGHQFPNYSSELNVNALLLGDSALYLCASSLTGFRVHTEAFFGQGTRLTVV.

The sample holds one count of this clone. The chain uses TRBV29-1 and TRBJ2-7, with D perhaps matching TRBD2 (5 bases). There are 11 residues in the CDR3. Per germline, CDR1 SQVTM and CDR2 ANQGSEA. Trimming removed 8 bases from V and 6 bases from J, with 14 bases in between. The DNA for the CDR3 is TGCAGCATTCGGGAAGGGCTCGAGCAGTACTTC. Encoded protein: CSIREGLEQYF.

Note on this clone: Other DNA sequences within the sample encode an identical CDR3. The gene calls are TRBV7-9 and TRBJ1-1, with 7 bases lining up with TRBD1. Per germline, CDR1 SEHNR and CDR2 FQNEAQ (reference sequence). The trim removed 3 bases at V and 0 bases at J, leaving 1 base unmatched. This CDR3 has 14 residues. The CDR3 DNA sequence: TGTGCCAGCAGCTTGGGACAGTTGAACACTGAAGCTTTCTTT. Its translation: CASSLGQLNTEAFF.

A note on this clone: The sample contains more than one DNA sequence encoding this CDR3. The chain links TRBV5-1 to TRBJ2-1; 11 nucleotides align to TRBD2. CDR1 is SGHRS, CDR2 YFSETQ, per germline. The trim removed 4 bases at V and 7 bases at J, leaving 10 bases unmatched. The CDR3 length is 16 residues. CDR3 loop: CASSLGLAGGGNEQFF. CDR3 sequence (DNA): TGCGCCAGCAGCCTGGGCCTAGCGGGAGGAGGAAATGAGCAGTTCTTC. Using reference TRBV5-1 and TRBJ2-1 for the parts outside the CDR3, the full variable domain is KAGVTQTPRYLIKTRGQQVTLSCSPISGHRSVSWYQQTPGQGLQFLFEYFSETQRNKGNFPGRFSGRQFSNSRSEMNVSTLELGDSALYLCASSLGLAGGGNEQFFGPGTRLTVL.

The table lists this clone with a count of one. CDR3 DNA: TGTGCCTGGGCTAGGGGAGGGGGAAATGGCTACACCTTC. As protein: CAWARGGGNGYTF. The chain links TRBV30 to TRBJ1-2; possible D gene TRBD1, 6 bases. Trimming shortened V by 5 bases and J by 6 bases, and 16 bases separated the two germline ends. CDR1 and CDR2 from the germline V gene are GTSNPN and SVGIG (reference sequence). The CDR3 has 13 amino acids.

This clone has a single count. As DNA, the CDR3 is TGTGCCAGCAGCTTGTCAGACTGGGCAGATACGCAGTATTTT. Translating it yields CASSLSDWADTQYF. The chain recombines TRBV5-4 with TRBJ2-3; D uncertain. The CDR3 runs to 14 residues. Germline lookup yields CDR1 SGHNT and CDR2 YYREEE (reference sequence). The V gene lost 1 base and the J gene lost 4 bases, with 10 bases spanning the gap.

V usage is TRBV9 and J usage is TRBJ2-1; a possible D gene is TRBD2 (7 bases). The CDR3 is 13 amino acids. Germline CDR1 reads SGDLS; CDR2 reads YYNGEE. Trimming shortened V by 1 base and J by 8 bases, and 10 bases separated the two germline ends. CDR3 DNA sequence: TGTGCCAGCAGCGTATGGGAGGGGGATGAGCAGTTCTTC. It translates to CASSVWEGDEQFF. The full variable domain, in which reference TRBV9 and TRBJ2-1 provide the parts outside the CDR3, is DSGVTQTPKHLITATGQRVTLRCSPRSGDLSVYWYQQSLDQGLQFLIQYYNGEERAKGNILERFSAQQFPDLHSELNLSSLELGDSALYFCASSVWEGDEQFFGPGTRLTVL.

The V gene is TRBV6-5, the J gene TRBJ1-1; perhaps TRBD1 as D (6 bases). CDR3 size: 14 residues. Looked up from germline, CDR1 is MNHEY and CDR2 is SVGAGI. The V end was cut by 6 bases, the J end by 3 bases, with 14 bases between. The CDR3 DNA reads TGTGCCAGCAGGGGTAGGGGGATGTACACTGAAGCTTTCTTT. Its translation: CASRGRGMYTEAFF.

The V and J genes are TRBV7-9 and TRBJ2-7; 7 bases fit TRBD1. The germline CDR1 and CDR2 sequences are SEHNR and FQNEAQ (reference sequence). The CDR3 loop spans 14 amino acids. V lost 3 bases to trimming and J lost 5 bases; unmatched junction nucleotides: 7. CDR3 residues: CASSLGQGEHEQYF. The CDR3 nucleotides are TGTGCCAGCAGCTTGGGTCAGGGGGAACACGAGCAGTACTTC.